The clone carrying this TCR beta chain came up many times. The time point here: newly diagnosed GD, antithyroid drugs for less than 3 months. PBMC RNA was the source of the TCR library. The data stem from a study of regulatory T cells in long-lasting Graves disease. Study information: For a period under 3 months, newly diagnosed Graves' patients had taken antithyroid drugs.

With iRepertoire HTBI primers and Arm-PCR of CDR3 regions, TCR beta libraries were built. TCRdb redid the calling of the multiplex PCR reads with MiXCR, one entry per CDR3 protein. The sample has 200,000 to 250,000 distinct CDR3 sequences, approximately 18% seen once; the top ten hold around 11%. The CDR3 contains 15 residues. From germline, CDR1 is SGHRS and CDR2 YFSETQ. J gave up 5 bases and V 3 bases, and 5 bases lay outside the gene matches. These data were likewise used in another study, on T cells in Graves' hyperthyroidism and ophthalmopathy. That source notes: Clinical symptoms, serum thyroxine, TRAb, thyroid ultrasound and orbital computed tomography established diagnosis.

This material consisted of peripheral blood mononuclear cells (PBMCs), taken at new diagnosis, from a patient treated with antithyroid drugs. The sequence was collected from a woman in her 30s with Graves disease. This chain joins TRBV5-1 and TRBJ1-4; TRBD1 aligns across 9 bases. This CDR3 reads CASSWGDRVNEKLFF. CDR3 bases: TGCGCCAGCAGCTGGGGGGACAGGGTGAATGAAAAACTGTTTTTT.